At least ten counts were recorded for the clone carrying this T cell receptor (beta chain). The data belong to a study of T cell repertoires in cytomegalovirus infection. At the level of the study: It can be stated that public TCR beta signatures indicated CMV infection as well as a matching HLA type.

MiXCR, applied by TCRdb to the reads, yields one record per CDR3 protein. The data contain 200,000 to 300,000 distinct CDR3 sequences, less than 9.5% of them singletons. The germline V gene encodes CDR1 MRHNA and CDR2 SNTAGT. Losses at the gene ends were 10 bases for V and 10 bases for J; bases not matched to a gene: 17. The CDR3 extends over 16 amino acids. J is TRBJ2-1 and V is TRBV6-4, with 12 bases lining up with TRBD2. The clonotype was recovered from a human donor in good health (CMV status not recorded). Some clones in this sample may be carry-over from other donors' samples. The sequencing input was PBMCs. CDR3 region: CATAQPSSGGAEEQFF. Here the CDR3 DNA reads TGTGCCACCGCTCAACCGTCTAGCGGGGGGGCCGAGGAGCAGTTCTTC.